The clone carrying this TCR beta chain was seen a few times. Its cognate antigen is unknown. Treatment defined: roughly 10-day PBMC culture with coronavirus spike peptide pools or control peptides (ViraFEST assay). At both days 3 and 7, half the medium was replaced with fresh IL-2 medium. This entry belongs to a study of vaccination and CD4 T cells after COVID-19. Once obtained from cultured CD4+ T cells, the DNA was sequenced using the Oncomine TCR Beta short-read assay. One entry per CDR3 protein, called by TCRdb with MiXCR from the PCR reads. The data show approximately 12,000 distinct CDR3 sequences, around 40% seen once. Germline assignment: CDR1 DFQATT and CDR2 SNEGSKA (reference sequence). CDR3 length: 14 residues. The ends were cut back, 1 base at V and 4 bases at J, with 13 bases in the middle.

The receptor was derived from a human donor with COVID-19. The sample consisted of cultured CD4+ T cells from blood. The chain couples TRBV20-1 to TRBJ1-2; TRBD1 might be the D (6 bases). The DNA for the CDR3 is TGCAGTGCTAGAGCTACAGGGTCGGGCTATGGCTACACCTTC. Its protein product is CSARATGSGYGYTF.